The entry below gives a single TCR beta chain sequence along with its context. Its antigen has not been determined. No clone much larger than this one lies a single base away; base qualities are absent. Inclusive of the bounding cysteine and phenylalanine, the CDR3 is 13 residues long. Just the 39-base CDR3 DNA is kept, in frame starting at base 1. The CDR1 and CDR2 encoded by the germline V gene (reference sequence) are SGHAT and FQDESV. The V end loses 5 bases and the J end loses 6 bases, and a stretch of 11 bases separates them. These data come from a study of blood T cell repertoires in COVID-19 (dated by TCRdb to 2018 to 2021). With regard to the full study: The collaborator samples originated in the United States, Italy and Spain and spanned the acute and convalescent phases of COVID-19. The material from the prospective study consisted of cDNA or gDNA derived from T cells, B-cell-depleted T cells, or PBMCs. Deeply sampled blood TCRbeta repertoires from subjects exposed to, actively infected with, or recovered from COVID-19 were included in the dataset. The repertoires were released in a freely available public database intended as a resource for research on the immune response to SARS-CoV-2. The samples were drawn from the first 160 participants of the ongoing ImmuneRACE study and from more than 1,000 subjects provided by 6 global collaborators. Sample metadata almost always included a de-identified subject ID, COVID-19 status, age in years and sex. Where HLA class I and class II types were available, the types were taken from metadata supplied by the sample provider, not from assay-based typing. General conclusions and limits of the study: How much clinical and demographic metadata was included differed by source and by participant, and the metadata was provided uncurated.

Each collaborating institution followed its own protocols to collect whole blood in K2EDTA tubes. For TCRbeta analysis, collaborator samples were shipped as frozen whole blood, as isolated PBMCs, or as DNA extracted from either sample type. The immunoSEQ Assay, a bias-controlled multiplex PCR, was used to amplify TCRbeta CDR3 regions from genomic DNA. In the source study's methods: The number of nucleated cells in each sample was estimated from the amplification of reference gene primers within the assay. To quantify the absolute abundance of each unique TCRbeta CDR3 rearrangement, sequence reads were collapsed and filtered. Productive Simpson clonality was computed per sample as the square root of Simpson's diversity index over productive rearrangements. TCRdb carries this immuneACCESS record with in-frame sequences only. Its versions omit some clonotypes, under half of them owing to an unresolved V gene in the studies checked, with the rest unexplained. That table is the source of V, J and clone size, and D and trimming were worked out from the DNA. This sample gives some 380,000 clones in total; about 90% of them show up just once. The top ten hold around 7% of the sample.

Recombination connected TRBV11-1 to TRBJ1-5, with the identity of the D gene unclear. This receptor was identified in a man between 18 and 35 years old with active or convalescent COVID-19. The sample taken for sequencing was peripheral blood. The CDR3 amino acid sequence is: CASSLSTGQPQHF. The DNA sequence reads TGTGCCAGCAGCCTATCTACGGGTCAGCCCCAGCATTTT.